The 21 T cell receptor beta chains in this list originate from one sample, sequenced in a study of shared clonotypes between healthy human individuals. Using immunoSEQ multiplex PCR, the repertoire was profiled, and TCRdb retains in-frame clones only, with some absent. The sample contains more than 1 million clones, approximately 78% of which appear only once. The material sequenced was memory CD4+ T cells from PBMCs. Subset indicated: CD45RA-negative fraction. The receptors derive from a man younger than 30 in good health. Some clones in this sample may be carry-over from other donors' samples.

The CDR3 is CASSDSTSQETQYF. The CDR3 DNA reads as TGTGCCAGCAGCGACTCGACTAGCCAAGAGACCCAGTACTTC. This sequence joins TRBV2 and TRBJ2-5, with D possibly matching TRBD2 (6 bases). CDR3 length equals 14 residues. CDR1 SNHLY and CDR2 FYNNEI come from the germline V gene. Trimming took 6 bases from V and 1 from J, leaving 12 bases between them. Full variable domain (remainder filled in from reference TRBV2 and TRBJ2-5): EPEVTQTPSHQVTQMGQEVILRCVPISNHLYFYWYRQILGQKVEFLVSFYNNEISEKSEIFDDQFSVERPDGSNFTLKIRSTKLEDSAMYFCASSDSTSQETQYFGPGTRLLVL.

The chain is built from TRBV7-2 and TRBJ2-3, with a possible D match to TRBD2 (5 bases). The length of the CDR3 is 12 residues. Trimming removed 9 bases from V and 5 bases from J, with 12 bases in between. Germline V gives CDR1 SGHTA, CDR2 FQGNSA. CDR3 residues: CASGLLLDTQYF. The CDR3 DNA reads as TGTGCCAGTGGACTTCTTCTAGATACGCAGTATTTT.

DNA of the CDR3: TGTGCCACCAGCAGGGCTACAGGGCCTTATCAGTATTTT. Residues: CATSRATGPYQYF. The chain recombines TRBV15 with TRBJ2-3, with D perhaps matching TRBD1 (6 bases). The V end lost 3 bases, the J end lost 12 bases, and 16 bases lay between the germline ends. This CDR3 spans 13 amino acids. Germline CDR1 is LNHNV and CDR2 is YYDKDF (reference sequence). The full variable domain, completed using reference TRBV15 and TRBJ2-3, is DAMVIQNPRYQVTQFGKPVTLSCSQTLNHNVMYWYQQKSSQAPKLLFHYYDKDFNNEADTPDNFQSRRPNTSFCFLDIRSPGLGDTAMYLCATSRATGPYQYFGPGTRLTVL.

The J gene is TRBJ2-2, the V gene TRBV11-1, with 7 positions matching TRBD2. Germline V gene lookup returns CDR1 SGHAT and CDR2 FQDESV (reference sequence). Losses at the gene ends were 5 bases for V and 5 bases for J; bases not matched to a gene: 5. The CDR3 is 14 amino acids. CDR3 sequence (DNA): TGTGCCAGCAGCCAGGGACTACAAACCGGGGAGCTGTTTTTT. Amino acids: CASSQGLQTGELFF.

This clone was seen many times. The chain uses TRBV2 and TRBJ2-1; D is undetermined. The CDR3 runs 13 residues. V shed 7 bases and J shed 0 bases, with 7 bases lying between them. The germline V gene encodes CDR1 SNHLY and CDR2 FYNNEI. CDR3 loop: CASIRSSYNEQFF. The CDR3 nucleotides are TGTGCCAGCATTCGCAGCTCCTACAATGAGCAGTTCTTC.

This rearrangement joins TRBV28 to TRBJ2-5; D is tentatively TRBD1 or TRBD2 (5 bases each). The CDR3 covers 14 residues. V gave up 4 bases and J gave up 7 bases, with 16 bases separating them. Germline CDR1 MDHEN, CDR2 SYDVKM. The CDR3 region is CASSSIGVGGTQYF. DNA for the CDR3: TGTGCCAGCAGTTCAATAGGGGTCGGAGGGACCCAGTACTTC.

This clone was observed once. It is likely a read error: a sequence one base away is far more abundant. The chain is built from TRBV5-6 and TRBJ2-3, with D possibly called TRBD1 or TRBD2 (5 bases each). Germline V gene lookup returns CDR1 SGHDT and CDR2 YYEEEE. CDR3 length: 16 amino acids. The CDR3 here is CASSLGGQGYTDTQCF. The DNA of the CDR3 is TGTGCCAGCAGCTTGGGCGGGCAGGGTTACACAGATACGCAGTGTTTT.

This clone was recorded once. The rearrangement uses TRBV7-3 and TRBJ2-1, with 10 bases fitting TRBD2. The CDR3 runs 17 residues. Losses at the gene ends were 0 bases for V and 5 bases for J; bases not matched to a gene: 7. Germline lookup yields CDR1 SGHTA and CDR2 FQGTGA. DNA of the CDR3: TGTGCCAGCAGCTTAACGTCGGCTAGCGGGAGACACAATGAGCAGTTCTTC. It specifies CASSLTSASGRHNEQFF.

The V call is TRBV7-2, the J call TRBJ1-2, with TRBD1 matching over 8 bases. CDR1 is SGHTA and CDR2 is FQGNSA in the germline V gene. V shed 5 bases, J shed 8 bases, and the junction held 10 bases outside the gene matches. The CDR3 runs to 14 residues. The CDR3 loop reads CASSQNQGAGGYTF. As DNA, the CDR3 is TGTGCCAGCAGCCAAAATCAGGGGGCAGGAGGCTACACCTTC.

The chain couples TRBV15 to TRBJ2-3, with TRBD2 matching 9 bases. The CDR3 is 15 amino acids. Unmatched junction bases numbered 4, after V lost 5 bases and J lost 1 base. CDR1 LNHNV and CDR2 YYDKDF come from the germline V gene (reference sequence). CDR3 loop: CATSRRTSGTDTQYF. CDR3 nucleotides: TGTGCCACCAGCCGACGGACTAGCGGCACAGATACGCAGTATTTT. Based on the CDR3 plus reference TRBV15 and TRBJ2-3, the full variable domain is DAMVIQNPRYQVTQFGKPVTLSCSQTLNHNVMYWYQQKSSQAPKLLFHYYDKDFNNEADTPDNFQSRRPNTSFCFLDIRSPGLGDTAMYLCATSRRTSGTDTQYFGPGTRLTVL.

The chain recombines TRBV2 with TRBJ2-5; D tentatively fits TRBD1 or TRBD2 (5 bases each). The CDR3 sequence is 12 residues long. Between the trimmed V and J ends, which lost 1 base and 11 bases, there was a span of 11 bases. CDR1 and CDR2 (germline): SNHLY, FYNNEI. CDR3 nucleotides: TGTGCCAGCAGTGAAGGGCAGGGCGGGCAGTACTTC. It codes for CASSEGQGGQYF.

This sequence joins TRBV7-3 and TRBJ2-1; 10 bases agree with TRBD2. CDR1 and CDR2 (germline): SGHTA, FQGTGA. The CDR3 has 14 residues. V lost 5 bases to trimming and J lost 9 bases; unmatched junction nucleotides: 7. The CDR3 region has the DNA TGTGCCAGCAGCACCTCTAGCGGGAGAGGTGAGCAGTTCTTC. Its translation: CASSTSSGRGEQFF.

The count of this clone is one. The rearrangement joins TRBV5-1 to TRBJ1-1; tentatively, D is TRBD1 (5 bases). There are 15 residues in the CDR3. V dropped 6 bases and J dropped 4 bases, with 19 bases sitting between them. Germline V CDR1 and CDR2: SGHRS, YFSETQ. For the CDR3, the DNA is TGCGCCAGCACGGGGGACGGGACCATGGGCACTGAAGCTTTCTTT. It encodes CASTGDGTMGTEAFF.

The rearrangement links TRBV28 to TRBJ1-1; tentatively, D is TRBD1 (5 bases). There are 11 residues in the CDR3. The V end was cut by 6 bases, the J end by 6 bases, with 8 bases between. CDR1 is MDHEN and CDR2 is SYDVKM in the germline V gene. CDR3 sequence: CASSRDSEAFF. CDR3 DNA: TGTGCCAGCAGCCGGGACTCTGAAGCTTTCTTT.

This chain joins TRBV5-1 and TRBJ2-5; 10 bases match TRBD1. The J call may be wrong; the DNA end is better matched by TRBJ2-7. Germline CDR1 SGHRS, CDR2 YFSETQ. The CDR3 is made up of 15 amino acids. The CDR3 loop reads CASSGAGTGDTEQYF. The CDR3 DNA follows: TGCGCCAGCAGCGGCGCCGGGACAGGGGACACCGAGCAGTACTTC.

This chain links TRBV19 with TRBJ2-1, with 11 bases identical to TRBD1. Trimming cost V 6 bases and J 8 bases; bases outside gene matches: 15. The CDR3 runs to 17 residues. Germline CDR1 reads LNHDA; CDR2 reads SQIVND (reference sequence). In nucleotides, the CDR3 is TGTGCCAGTAGCCCGACAAGGCGGGACAGGGGGTTTCATGAGCAGTTCTTC. It encodes CASSPTRRDRGFHEQFF.

The V gene is TRBV9, the J gene TRBJ2-1; 7 nucleotides align to TRBD2. Germline CDR1 reads SGDLS; CDR2 reads YYNGEE. CDR3 length: 15 amino acids. The V and J ends lost 8 bases and 2 bases, in that order; junction bases with no gene match: 10. CDR3 loop: CASGAAGATYNEQFF. CDR3 DNA sequence: TGTGCCAGTGGAGCGGCGGGAGCTACCTACAATGAGCAGTTCTTC.

The sample holds one count of this clone. The rearrangement uses TRBV19 and TRBJ1-5; D is uncertain. Trimming took 7 bases from V and 5 from J, leaving 15 bases between them. CDR3 length equals 14 residues. Germline V gene lookup returns CDR1 LNHDA and CDR2 SQIVND (reference sequence). CDR3 bases: TGTGCCAGTAAATTAAGAGGCCACGATCAGCCCCAGCATTTT. The encoded protein is CASKLRGHDQPQHF.

This clone was observed a single time. The J gene is TRBJ2-3, the V gene TRBV9, with TRBD2 matching over 7 bases. The CDR3 loop spans 15 amino acids. Per germline, CDR1 SGDLS and CDR2 YYNGEE. V was pared by 3 bases and J by 5 bases, with 9 bases of the junction left unmatched. The CDR3, as DNA: TGTGCCAGCAGCGCGGGGAGGGCCATCGGAGATACGCAGTATTTT. Amino acids: CASSAGRAIGDTQYF. The variable domain in full, completed from reference TRBV9 and TRBJ2-3, reads DSGVTQTPKHLITATGQRVTLRCSPRSGDLSVYWYQQSLDQGLQFLIQYYNGEERAKGNILERFSAQQFPDLHSELNLSSLELGDSALYFCASSAGRAIGDTQYFGPGTRLTVL.

This chain connects TRBV5-4 to TRBJ2-7; D is perhaps TRBD2 (6 bases). The V gene's germline CDR1 is SGHNT and CDR2 YYREEE (reference sequence). Trimming left V 4 bases short and J 2 bases short, with 10 bases between. This CDR3 has 13 residues. The CDR3 sequence is CASSPAGTYEQYF. CDR3 coding DNA: TGTGCCAGCAGCCCGGCGGGGACCTACGAGCAGTACTTC. The full variable domain, in which reference TRBV5-4 and TRBJ2-7 provide the parts outside the CDR3, is ETGVTQSPTHLIKTRGQQVTLRCSSQSGHNTVSWYQQALGQGPQFIFQYYREEENGRGNFPPRFSGLQFPNYSSELNVNALELDDSALYLCASSPAGTYEQYFGPGTRLTVT.

Worth noting for this clone: At the DNA level, this CDR3 is encoded by other sequences in the same sample as well. The chain couples TRBV7-9 to TRBJ2-5; tentatively, D is TRBD1 (6 bases). The germline V gene has CDR1 SEHNR and CDR2 FQNEAQ (reference sequence). The CDR3 is 13 residues long. V lost 5 bases, J lost 1 base, and 8 bases lay in between. CDR3 nucleotides: TGTGCCAGCAGCAGCAGGGGCCAAGAGACCCAGTACTTC. The encoded protein is CASSSRGQETQYF.